This TCR beta chain is from a study of blood T cell repertoires in COVID-19. Study as a whole: T cells, B-cell-depleted T cells, or PBMCs supplied cDNA or gDNA.

How the authors handled the data: Using reference gene primer amplification, nucleated cell counts were estimated. Assay: immunoSEQ multiplex PCR; the TCRdb copy retains only in-frame clones and omits some. That table furnishes V, J and clone size, whereas the DNA furnished D and trimming. The sample carries over 10,000 clones, just over 85% recorded once. V lost 5 bases, J lost 3 bases, and 5 bases stayed unmatched. The CDR3 length is 13 residues. Germline lookup yields CDR1 SGHRS and CDR2 YFSETQ. Sequencing was carried out using peripheral blood. This TCR was sampled from a human donor in a cohort sampled during active COVID-19. The genes are TRBV5-1 and TRBJ2-7; 7 nucleotides agree with TRBD2. DNA of the CDR3: TGCGCCAGCAGAGGGAGGGACCACTACGAGCAGTACTTC. It translates to CASRGRDHYEQYF.